The T cell receptor (beta chain) described here comes from a study of cytomegalovirus exposure and HLA in healthy donors. Overall study findings and caveats: Cytomegalovirus-associated status was assigned to about 170 TCR beta chains. Most observed TCR sequences were rare, whereas some public TCRs were detected in many donors.

TCRdb's copy holds only in-frame clones and misses some; the assay was immunoSEQ multiplex PCR. The data show roughly 200,000 clones, 80% to 85% seen once. Regarding this clone: The antigen is undetermined.

The V and J ends lost 1 base and 7 bases respectively, with 14 bases between them. CDR1 GTSNPN and CDR2 SVGIG come from the germline V gene (reference sequence). The CDR3 has 14 amino acids. The sample consisted of PBMCs. V usage is TRBV30 and J usage is TRBJ1-5; D perhaps matches TRBD1 (5 bases). The sequence came from a woman aged 25 to 39 in good health and CMV-seronegative. The CDR3 here is CAWSGLGAIQPQHF. Here the CDR3 DNA reads TGTGCCTGGAGTGGGCTAGGGGCAATCCAGCCCCAGCATTTT.